The 14 T cell receptor beta chains below come from one sample, sequenced in a study of CXCR3-negative and CXCR3-positive naive CD8 T cells. Whole-study findings and limits: Comparison of naive cells showed more hydrophobic TRB CDR3s in CXCR3-positive than in CXCR3-negative naive cells.

The antigens of these receptors remain unknown. All TRB cDNA libraries came from 5' RACE performed with UMI labels. TCRdb reprocessed the 5' RACE reads, with one entry per CDR3 protein and no DNA. Its listing shows about 150,000 distinct CDR3 sequences. The specimen was naive CXCR3+ CD8+ T cells from blood. The subset: CD45RO-CCR7+CD27+CD95- naive CD8+ T cells expressing CXCR3 (TNR3+). The origin of the receptors is a human donor in good health. Some clones in this sample may be carry-over from other donors' samples.

The chain uses TRBV7-3 and TRBJ1-1; absent DNA, TCRdb's TRBD1 call cannot be checked. The length of the CDR3 is 15 residues. The germline gives CDR1 SGHTA, CDR2 FQGTGA. CDR3 region: CASSFPGHTNTEAFF. Drawing the rest from reference TRBV7-3 and TRBJ1-1, the complete variable domain is GAGVSQTPSNKVTEKGKYVELRCDPISGHTALYWYRQSLGQGPEFLIYFQGTGAADDSGLPNDRFFAVRPEGSVSTLKIQRTERGDSAVYLCASSFPGHTNTEAFFGQGTRLTVV.

The CDR3 reads CASTGTGEATNEKLFF. The genes are TRBV12-3 or TRBV12-4 and TRBJ1-4; the TCRdb call, TRBD1, lacks DNA for checking. The CDR3 length is 16 residues.

V usage is TRBV4-3 and J usage is TRBJ2-3; with no DNA, the TCRdb D assignment of TRBD2 cannot be verified. From germline, CDR1 is LGHNA and CDR2 YSLEER. The length of the CDR3 is 17 residues. CDR3: CASSTGALAGETDTQYF.

The V call is TRBV4-1, the J call TRBJ2-1; without DNA, the TCRdb call of TRBD2 cannot be checked. CDR1 is MGHRA and CDR2 is YSYEKL in the germline V gene. CDR3 length: 18 residues. The CDR3 sequence is CASSQQLAGGGRLNEQFF.

The chain is built from TRBV5-6 and TRBJ1-1; TCRdb selects TRBD1, and the lack of DNA leaves this call unchecked. Germline CDR1 and CDR2: SGHDT and YYEEEE. This CDR3 comprises 14 residues. CDR3: CASSHRDRGTEAFF.

V usage is TRBV7-9 and J usage is TRBJ1-1. CDR1 and CDR2 (germline): SEHNR, FQNEAQ (reference sequence). CDR3 size: 13 residues. The CDR3 sequence is CASSFGVGTEAFF.

This chain connects TRBV28 to TRBJ1-6. Germline V lookup: CDR1 MDHEN, CDR2 SYDVKM. The CDR3 contains 16 residues. The CDR3 loop is CASSLSSERANSPLHF.

The chain couples TRBV7-2 to TRBJ2-7. The CDR3 sequence is 18 residues long. Germline V gives CDR1 SGHTA, CDR2 FQGNSA. The CDR3 loop is CASSPQAFGSSSLYEQYF. Using reference TRBV7-2 and TRBJ2-7 for the parts outside the CDR3, the full variable domain is GAGVSQSPSNKVTEKGKDVELRCDPISGHTALYWYRQSLGQGLEFLIYFQGNSAPDKSGLPSDRFSAERTGGSVSTLTIQRTQQEDSAVYLCASSPQAFGSSSLYEQYFGPGTRLTVT.

The genes are TRBV7-9 and TRBJ1-1; TCRdb outputs TRBD1, but without DNA this stays unchecked. This CDR3 spans 18 amino acids. Germline V lookup: CDR1 SEHNR, CDR2 FQNEAQ (reference sequence). The CDR3: CASSFPGQGFRGNTEAFF.

The chain joins TRBV29-1 to TRBJ2-7; TCRdb gives TRBD1 as the D gene, but with no DNA this cannot be confirmed. Germline V CDR1 and CDR2: SQVTM, ANQGSEA. The CDR3 runs 14 residues. CDR3 in amino acids: CSGGGGQKGAEQYF.

The V gene is TRBV29-1, the J gene TRBJ2-7; TCRdb outputs TRBD1, but without DNA this stays unchecked. The CDR3 totals 12 residues. CDR1 is SQVTM and CDR2 is ANQGSEA in the germline V gene. CDR3 region: CSVWDSFYEQYF.

The chain couples TRBV5-1 to TRBJ1-1; TCRdb indicates TRBD1, and absent DNA this call remains unverified. Germline V gene lookup returns CDR1 SGHRS and CDR2 YFSETQ. The CDR3 is 21 residues long. CDR3: CASSLGASIVVGGVMNTEAFF.

The chain has TRBV3-1 and TRBJ1-1. Germline-derived CDR1 and CDR2 are LGHDT and YNNKEL (reference sequence). This CDR3 has 15 amino acids. CDR3 sequence: CASSQEASGITEAFF.

The V gene is TRBV7-9, the J gene TRBJ1-1. Germline lookup yields CDR1 SEHNR and CDR2 FQNEAQ (reference sequence). This CDR3 has 15 residues. The CDR3 here is CASSLAWGGETEAFF.